The 5 T cell receptor beta chains in this list originate from one sample, sequenced in a study of immune characterization of retroperitoneal liposarcoma. TCRdb called the PCR reads again in MiXCR, with one record for every CDR3 protein. The sample shows some 10,000 distinct CDR3 sequences, about a quarter of them seen only once. The specimen sequenced was tumor tissue. These receptors were taken from a female donor with retroperitoneal liposarcoma.

The V and J genes are TRBV6-8 and TRBJ2-3, with TRBD2 identical over 7 bases. V was pared by 7 bases and J by 0 bases, with 22 bases of the junction left unmatched. The CDR3 is 20 amino acids. CDR1 is MNHGY, CDR2 SAAAGT, per germline. The CDR3 sequence is CASTTGGTGSGFSSTDTQYF. The CDR3 nucleotides read TGTGCCAGCACCACGGGGGGAACAGGCTCAGGGTTTTCTAGCACAGATACGCAGTATTTT.

In its sample, this clonotype was seen many times. V is TRBV6-1 and J is TRBJ2-2, with a weak D call TRBD2 (5 bases). Germline V CDR1 and CDR2: MNHNS, SASEGT. The CDR3 is 13 amino acids. Deletions cut 5 bases from V and 7 bases from J, with 11 bases between. CDR3 sequence reads: CASSLLGHGELFF. The DNA for the CDR3 is TGTGCCAGCAGTTTACTAGGGCACGGGGAGCTGTTTTTT.

This chain links TRBV7-2 with TRBJ1-5; the D is unclear. Germline-derived CDR1 and CDR2 are SGHTA and FQGNSA. CDR3 length equals 15 residues. The V end lost 4 bases, the J end lost 5 bases, and 15 bases lay between the germline ends. This CDR3 is CASSSMGGEDQPQHF. CDR3 bases: TGTGCCAGCAGCTCAATGGGTGGGGAAGATCAGCCCCAGCATTTT.

This clonotype ranks as medium-sized. The V and J genes are TRBV7-2 and TRBJ2-1; D is ambiguous. Germline V lookup: CDR1 SGHTA, CDR2 FQGNSA. Trimming left V 1 base short and J 0 bases short, with 7 bases between. The length of the CDR3 is 15 residues. CDR3 sequence reads: CASSLEYTSYNEQFF. Written as DNA, the CDR3 is TGTGCCAGCAGCTTAGAATATACCTCCTACAATGAGCAGTTCTTC.

This clonotype is termed medium-sized. The CDR3 DNA is TGTGCCAGCACCCTTTGGGCGGGGACAGAGTACAATGAGCAGTTCTTC. Its protein product is CASTLWAGTEYNEQFF. V gene TRBV6-1 combines with J gene TRBJ2-1, with a weak D call TRBD1 (7 bases). V was shortened by 7 bases and J by 4 bases, with 20 bases between the two germline ends. This CDR3 has 16 amino acids. CDR1 and CDR2 from the germline V gene are MNHNS and SASEGT.